The sequence of this T cell receptor (beta chain) was determined in a study of siplizumab effects on memory and regulatory T cells. The V gene end was trimmed by 0 bases and the J gene end by 7 bases; junction bases not matched to a gene: 2. The CDR3 spans 13 residues. Germline-derived CDR1 and CDR2 are SGHDN and FVKESK. Study-wide results and caveats: The study found that mappable alloreactive CD4+ clones averaged nearly 70% Treg-derived with siplizumab and 25% to 30% in controls. The diversity of naive T cells seemed greater than that of memory cells, and their alloresponse contribution seemed major. Sequences that were alloreactive and traceable to unstimulated CD4+ memory cells were significantly reduced by siplizumab.

As to this clone: The antigen remains unidentified.

TCRdb's table, derived via immunoSEQ multiplex PCR, lists solely in-frame clones and lacks some. The repertoire has 100,000 or so clones, 90% to 95% of them found once; the top ten carry approximately 0.3%. The TCR was taken from a human donor in good health. Sequences were obtained from CD4+ T cells sorted from blood. J is TRBJ2-7 and V is TRBV14, with 8 bases lining up with TRBD2. The CDR3 DNA is TGTGCCAGCAGCCAAGATCCGGGGGGGGAGCAGTACTTC. Encoded protein: CASSQDPGGEQYF.